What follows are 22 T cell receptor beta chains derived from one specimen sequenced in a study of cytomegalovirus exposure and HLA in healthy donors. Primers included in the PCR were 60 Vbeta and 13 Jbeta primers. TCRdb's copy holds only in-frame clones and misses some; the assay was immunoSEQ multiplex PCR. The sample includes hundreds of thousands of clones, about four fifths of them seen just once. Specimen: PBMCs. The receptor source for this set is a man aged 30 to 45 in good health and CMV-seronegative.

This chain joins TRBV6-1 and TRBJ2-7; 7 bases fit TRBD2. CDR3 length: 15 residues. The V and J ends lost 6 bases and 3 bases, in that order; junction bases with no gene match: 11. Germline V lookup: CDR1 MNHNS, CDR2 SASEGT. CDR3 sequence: CASRQDGGLLYEQYF. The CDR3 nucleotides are TGTGCCAGCAGACAGGACGGGGGGTTGCTCTACGAGCAGTACTTC.

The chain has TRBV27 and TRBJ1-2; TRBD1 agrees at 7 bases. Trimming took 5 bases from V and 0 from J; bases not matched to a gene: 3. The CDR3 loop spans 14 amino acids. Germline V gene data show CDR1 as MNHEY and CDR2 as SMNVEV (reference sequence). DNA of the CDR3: TGTGCCAGCAGTGGACAGGCAGCTAACTATGGCTACACCTTC. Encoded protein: CASSGQAANYGYTF.

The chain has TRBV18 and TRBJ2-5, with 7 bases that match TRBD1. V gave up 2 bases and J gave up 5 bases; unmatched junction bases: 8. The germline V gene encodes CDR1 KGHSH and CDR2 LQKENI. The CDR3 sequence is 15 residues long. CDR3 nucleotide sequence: TGTGCCAGCTCACCAGTGACAGGGTCTAGGGAGACCCAGTACTTC. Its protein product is CASSPVTGSRETQYF.

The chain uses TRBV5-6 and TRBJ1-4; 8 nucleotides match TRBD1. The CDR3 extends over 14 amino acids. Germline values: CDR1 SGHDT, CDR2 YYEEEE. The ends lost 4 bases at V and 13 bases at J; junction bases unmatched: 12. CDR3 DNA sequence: TGTGCCAGCAGCCTAGGGTGGTTCGGGACAGGACTGTTTTTT. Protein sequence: CASSLGWFGTGLFF.

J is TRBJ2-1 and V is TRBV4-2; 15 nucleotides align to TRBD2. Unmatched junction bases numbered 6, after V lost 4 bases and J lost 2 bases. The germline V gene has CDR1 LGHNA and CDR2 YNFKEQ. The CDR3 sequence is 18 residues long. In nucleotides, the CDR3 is TGTGCCAGCAGCCCGGCCGGACTAGCGGGGGGGCCCTACAATGAGCAGTTCTTC. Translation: CASSPAGLAGGPYNEQFF.

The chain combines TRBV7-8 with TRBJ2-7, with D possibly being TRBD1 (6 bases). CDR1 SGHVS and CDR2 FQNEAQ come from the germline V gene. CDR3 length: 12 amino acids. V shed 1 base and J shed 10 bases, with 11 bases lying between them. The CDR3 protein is CASSLGAGDQYF. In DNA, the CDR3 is TGTGCCAGCAGCTTAGGGGCAGGGGACCAGTACTTC.

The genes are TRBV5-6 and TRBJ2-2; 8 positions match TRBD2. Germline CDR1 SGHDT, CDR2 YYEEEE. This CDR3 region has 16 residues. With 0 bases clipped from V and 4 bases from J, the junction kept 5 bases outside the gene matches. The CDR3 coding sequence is TGTGCCAGCAGCTTGGCGATAGCGGGGTTCACCGGGGAGCTGTTTTTT. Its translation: CASSLAIAGFTGELFF.

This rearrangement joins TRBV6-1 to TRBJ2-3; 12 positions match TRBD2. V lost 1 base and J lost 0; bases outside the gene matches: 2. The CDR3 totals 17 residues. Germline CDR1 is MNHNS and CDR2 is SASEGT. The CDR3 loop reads CASSEVGLAGSTDTQYF. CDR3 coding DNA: TGTGCCAGCAGTGAAGTTGGACTAGCGGGGAGCACAGATACGCAGTATTTT.

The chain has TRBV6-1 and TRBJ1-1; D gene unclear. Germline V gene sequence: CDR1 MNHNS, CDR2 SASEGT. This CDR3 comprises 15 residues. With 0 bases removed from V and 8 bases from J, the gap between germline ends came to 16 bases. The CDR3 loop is CASSEALRRWEEAFF. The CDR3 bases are TGTGCCAGCAGTGAAGCGCTTCGGAGGTGGGAGGAAGCTTTCTTT.

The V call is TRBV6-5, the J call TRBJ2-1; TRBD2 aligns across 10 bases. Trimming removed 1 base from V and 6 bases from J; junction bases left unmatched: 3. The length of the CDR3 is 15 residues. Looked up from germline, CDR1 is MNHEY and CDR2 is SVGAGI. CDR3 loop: CASSYLGTSANEQFF. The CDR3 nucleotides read TGTGCCAGCAGTTACTTAGGGACTAGCGCCAATGAGCAGTTCTTC.

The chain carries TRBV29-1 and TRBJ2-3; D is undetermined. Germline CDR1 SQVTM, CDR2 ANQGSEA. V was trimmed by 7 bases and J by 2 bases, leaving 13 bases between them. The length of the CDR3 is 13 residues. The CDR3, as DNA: TGCAGCGGCCACAACCCCTCCACAGATACGCAGTATTTT. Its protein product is CSGHNPSTDTQYF.

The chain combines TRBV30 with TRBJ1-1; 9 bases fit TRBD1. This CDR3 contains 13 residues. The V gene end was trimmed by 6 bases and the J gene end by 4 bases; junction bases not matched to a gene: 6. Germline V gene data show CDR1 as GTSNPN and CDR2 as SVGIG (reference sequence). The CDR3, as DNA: TGTGCCTGCTGGGACAGGGCGTCCACTGAAGCTTTCTTT. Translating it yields CACWDRASTEAFF.

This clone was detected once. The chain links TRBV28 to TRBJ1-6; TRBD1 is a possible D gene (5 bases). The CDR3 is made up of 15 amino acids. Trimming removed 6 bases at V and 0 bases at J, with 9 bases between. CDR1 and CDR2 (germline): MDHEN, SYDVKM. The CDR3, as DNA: TGTGCCAGCAGGGGGCGTAGCTCCTATAATTCACCCCTCCACTTT. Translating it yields CASRGRSSYNSPLHF. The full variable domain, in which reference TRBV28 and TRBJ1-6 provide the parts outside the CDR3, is DVKVTQSSRYLVKRTGEKVFLECVQDMDHENMFWYRQDPGLGLRLIYFSYDVKMKEKGDIPEGYSVSREKKERFSLILESASTNQTSMYLCASRGRSSYNSPLHFGNGTRLTVT.

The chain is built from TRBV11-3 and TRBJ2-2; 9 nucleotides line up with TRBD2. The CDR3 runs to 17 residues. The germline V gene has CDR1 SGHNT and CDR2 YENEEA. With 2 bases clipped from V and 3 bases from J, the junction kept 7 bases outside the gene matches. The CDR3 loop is CASSLTPSGEYTGELFF. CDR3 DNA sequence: TGTGCCAGCAGCTTAACGCCTAGCGGGGAGTACACCGGGGAGCTGTTTTTT. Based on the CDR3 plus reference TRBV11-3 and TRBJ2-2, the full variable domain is EAGVVQSPRYKIIEKKQPVAFWCNPISGHNTLYWYLQNLGQGPELLIRYENEEAVDDSQLPKDRFSAERLKGVDSTLKIQPAELGDSAVYLCASSLTPSGEYTGELFFGEGSRLTVL.

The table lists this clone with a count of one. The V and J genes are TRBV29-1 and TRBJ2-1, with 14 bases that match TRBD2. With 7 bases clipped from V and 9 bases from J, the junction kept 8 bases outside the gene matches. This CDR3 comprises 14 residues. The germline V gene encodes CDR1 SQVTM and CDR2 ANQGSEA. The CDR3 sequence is CSAQTSGGAFEQFF. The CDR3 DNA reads TGCAGCGCACAGACTAGCGGGGGGGCATTTGAGCAGTTCTTC.

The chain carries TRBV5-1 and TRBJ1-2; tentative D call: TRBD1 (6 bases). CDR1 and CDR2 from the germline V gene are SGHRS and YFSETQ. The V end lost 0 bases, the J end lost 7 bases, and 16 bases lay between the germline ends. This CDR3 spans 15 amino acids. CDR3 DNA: TGCGCCAGCAGCTTGGCGGATTCGGCGGGGGCTGGCTACACCTTC. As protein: CASSLADSAGAGYTF. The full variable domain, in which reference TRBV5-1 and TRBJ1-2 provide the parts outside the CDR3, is KAGVTQTPRYLIKTRGQQVTLSCSPISGHRSVSWYQQTPGQGLQFLFEYFSETQRNKGNFPGRFSGRQFSNSRSEMNVSTLELGDSALYLCASSLADSAGAGYTFGSGTRLTVV.

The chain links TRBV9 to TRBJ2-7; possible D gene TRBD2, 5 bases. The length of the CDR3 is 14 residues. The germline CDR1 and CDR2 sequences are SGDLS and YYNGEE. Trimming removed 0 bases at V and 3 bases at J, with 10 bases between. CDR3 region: CASSVAGENYEQYF. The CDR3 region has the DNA TGTGCCAGCAGCGTAGCCGGGGAGAACTACGAGCAGTACTTC.

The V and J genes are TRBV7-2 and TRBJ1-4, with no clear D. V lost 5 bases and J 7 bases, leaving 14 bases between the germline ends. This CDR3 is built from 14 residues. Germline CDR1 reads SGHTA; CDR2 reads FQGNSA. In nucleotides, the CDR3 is TGTGCCAGCAGCGAGCGAGGGTGGAGTGAAAAACTGTTTTTT. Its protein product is CASSERGWSEKLFF. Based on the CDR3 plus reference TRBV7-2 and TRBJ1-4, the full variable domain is GAGVSQSPSNKVTEKGKDVELRCDPISGHTALYWYRQSLGQGLEFLIYFQGNSAPDKSGLPSDRFSAERTGGSVSTLTIQRTQQEDSAVYLCASSERGWSEKLFFGSGTQLSVL.

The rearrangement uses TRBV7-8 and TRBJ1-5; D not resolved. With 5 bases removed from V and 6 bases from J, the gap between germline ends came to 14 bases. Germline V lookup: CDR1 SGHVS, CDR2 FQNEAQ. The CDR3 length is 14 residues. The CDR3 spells CASSPGGGIQPQHF. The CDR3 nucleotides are TGTGCCAGCAGCCCCGGTGGCGGTATTCAGCCCCAGCATTTT. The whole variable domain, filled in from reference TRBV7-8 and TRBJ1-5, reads GAGVSQSPRYKVAKRGQDVALRCDPISGHVSLFWYQQALGQGPEFLTYFQNEAQLDKSGLPSDRFFAERPEGSVSTLKIQRTQQEDSAVYLCASSPGGGIQPQHFGDGTRLSIL.

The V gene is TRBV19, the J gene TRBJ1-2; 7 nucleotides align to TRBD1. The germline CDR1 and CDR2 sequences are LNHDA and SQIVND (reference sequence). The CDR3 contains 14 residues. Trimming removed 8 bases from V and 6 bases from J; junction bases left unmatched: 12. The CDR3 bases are TGTGCCAGTCACCTCTCAGGGGGGTCTAATGGCTACACCTTC. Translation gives CASHLSGGSNGYTF.

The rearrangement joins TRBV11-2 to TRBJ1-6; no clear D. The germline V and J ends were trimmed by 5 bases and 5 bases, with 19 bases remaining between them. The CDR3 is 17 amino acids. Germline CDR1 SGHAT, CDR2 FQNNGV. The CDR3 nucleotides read TGTGCCAGCAGCCCGGTTAGTCAAGGACTTAATAATTCACCCCTCCACTTT. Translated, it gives CASSPVSQGLNNSPLHF.

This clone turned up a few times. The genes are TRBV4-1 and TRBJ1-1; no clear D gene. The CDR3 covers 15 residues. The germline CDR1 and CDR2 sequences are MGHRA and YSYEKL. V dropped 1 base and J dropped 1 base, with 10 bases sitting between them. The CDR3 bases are TGCGCCAGCAGCCAAGTACCGCGGGCGAACACTGAAGCTTTCTTT. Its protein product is CASSQVPRANTEAFF.